Listed below are T cell receptor beta chains from one sample, sequenced in a study of cytomegalovirus exposure and HLA in healthy donors. TCRdb's copy holds only in-frame clones and misses some; the assay was immunoSEQ multiplex PCR. The table lists fewer than 200,000 clones, around 81% of them singletons. The specimen sequenced was PBMCs. Every receptor here comes from a middle-aged man in good health and CMV-seronegative. Each CDR3 is given with its conserved first and last residue. A D gene is named only where the DNA matches it firmly. Size tells how often a clone was seen (once, few, many) or the class of an expanded clone, and some rows leave it out.

CDR3 length	V gene	D gene	J gene	clone size	CDR3 DNA	CDR3 protein
13	TRBV18	NA	TRBJ1-2	few	TGTGCCAGCTCACCAGAGCAGGGGTATGGCTACACCTTC	CASSPEQGYGYTF
14	TRBV27	NA	TRBJ2-7	NA	TGTGCCAGCAGTTTGTCAGGGGGGTCCTACGAGCAGTACTTC	CASSLSGGSYEQYF
15	TRBV6-5	NA	TRBJ2-7	NA	TGTGCCAGCAGTTACTCCCGGACAGCCCTCTACGAGCAGTACTTC	CASSYSRTALYEQYF
15	TRBV5-1	TRBD2	TRBJ2-7	once	TGCGCCAGCAGCTTCGGGTTAACTAGCGGTTACGAGCAGTACTTC	CASSFGLTSGYEQYF
18	TRBV5-1	TRBD1	TRBJ2-6	once	TGCGCCAGCAGCTTATCTACGGGACAGTATTCTGGGGCCAACGTCCTGACTTTC	CASSLSTGQYSGANVLTF
16	TRBV5-1	NA	TRBJ2-7	NA	TGCGCCAGCAGCTTGTTTAGAGGGTCCTCAGTATACGAGCAGTACTTC	CASSLFRGSSVYEQYF
15	TRBV5-6	NA	TRBJ2-3	NA	TGTGCCAGCAGCTTGGGGGCAAGGCTGACAGATACGCAGTATTTT	CASSLGARLTDTQYF
13	TRBV2	NA	TRBJ2-1	once	TGTGCCAGCAGGGGAGCGGCCTACAATGAGCAGTTCTTC	CASRGAAYNEQFF
15	TRBV18	TRBD1	TRBJ1-1	NA	TGTGCCAGCTCACATCCAGGACAGGGGAACACTGAAGCTTTCTTT	CASSHPGQGNTEAFF
16	TRBV5-1	NA	TRBJ2-2	NA	TGCGCCAGCAGCTTGGTTGGGGCGCGCGGCACCGGGGAGCTGTTTTTT	CASSLVGARGTGELFF
15	TRBV9	TRBD1	TRBJ2-5	NA	TGTGCCAGCAGCGTAGAGGGGGCCCTTTATGGGACCCAGTACTTC	CASSVEGALYGTQYF
17	TRBV18	NA	TRBJ2-2	NA	TGTGCCAGCTCACCACCAAACGGGCAGGGGAACACCGGGGAGCTGTTTTTT	CASSPPNGQGNTGELFF
13	TRBV5-1	NA	TRBJ2-5	NA	TGCGCCAGCAGCTTGGGGCCGCGGGAGACCCAGTACTTC	CASSLGPRETQYF
13	TRBV14	NA	TRBJ2-2	NA	TGTGCCAGCAGCCAAGTCCTTGCCGGGGAGCTGTTTTTT	CASSQVLAGELFF
13	TRBV30	TRBD2	TRBJ2-3	NA	TGTGCCTGGACTAGCGGAAACACAGATACGCAGTATTTT	CAWTSGNTDTQYF
17	TRBV11-3	TRBD2	TRBJ2-7	NA	TGTGCCAGCAGCTCGCGGCTAGCGGGAGGGAAAGCCTACGAGCAGTACTTC	CASSSRLAGGKAYEQYF
18	TRBV6-4	TRBD2	TRBJ2-1	NA	TGTGCCAGCAGTGAGATCCCCCTAGCTAGCGGGGGTCGCTGGGGGCAGTTCTTC	CASSEIPLASGGRWGQFF